The 5 T cell receptor beta chains below come from one sample, sequenced in a study of OX40 agonist ivuxolimab in advanced cancers. The assay was immunoSEQ multiplex PCR, and TCRdb's table has in-frame clones only and misses some. The data hold some 35,000 clones, with more than 75% observed a single time. The sample was CD4+ or CD8+ T cells sorted from blood, taken in a trial of the OX40 agonist ivuxolimab. Receptors originate from an adult with an advanced solid tumor such as melanoma, head and neck, liver or kidney cancer.

The gene calls are TRBV7-6 and TRBJ2-7; 11 positions match TRBD2. From germline, CDR1 is SGHVS and CDR2 FNYEAQ. The CDR3 has 17 amino acids. V lost 5 bases to trimming and J lost 1 base; unmatched junction nucleotides: 10. CDR3 DNA: TGTGCCAGCAGCACGGAACTAGCGGGGGCTAATTCCTACGAGCAGTACTTC. Translated: CASSTELAGANSYEQYF.

This clone showed up just once. The rearrangement joins TRBV27 to TRBJ1-2; D unresolved. Germline CDR1 and CDR2: MNHEY and SMNVEV (reference sequence). The CDR3 runs 13 residues. V was cut by 5 bases and J by 7 bases, with 14 bases left in between. The CDR3 DNA follows: TGTGCCAGCAGTCTAGGACTCGGGCTTGGCTACACCTTC. Encoded protein: CASSLGLGLGYTF.

The CDR3 bases are TGTGCCAGCAGCCTCGGTCCTATAGGGGAGGAGCAGTACTTC. Translation: CASSLGPIGEEQYF. The rearrangement links TRBV7-3 to TRBJ2-7; the D call may be TRBD1 or TRBD2 (5 bases each). The ends were cut back, 5 bases at V and 7 bases at J, with 18 bases in the middle. The CDR3 covers 14 residues. Germline V lookup: CDR1 SGHTA, CDR2 FQGTGA.

This clone appeared a few times. The chain is built from TRBV9 and TRBJ2-5; tentatively, D is TRBD1 or TRBD2 (6 bases each). Trimming removed 1 base at V and 5 bases at J, with 12 bases between. CDR1 is SGDLS and CDR2 is YYNGEE in the germline V gene. The CDR3 covers 14 residues. This CDR3 is CASSVIAGGETQYF. The CDR3 coding sequence is TGTGCCAGCAGCGTAATCGCCGGGGGCGAGACCCAGTACTTC.

Only a few counts were recorded for this clone. CDR3 DNA sequence: TGTGCCAGCAGTTACTCACGCCAGATGAACACTGAAGCTTTCTTT. It encodes CASSYSRQMNTEAFF. V gene TRBV6-5 combines with J gene TRBJ1-1; no definite D call. The CDR3 is 15 residues long. Trimming left V 0 bases short and J 0 bases short, with 8 bases between. Germline lookup yields CDR1 MNHEY and CDR2 SVGAGI.